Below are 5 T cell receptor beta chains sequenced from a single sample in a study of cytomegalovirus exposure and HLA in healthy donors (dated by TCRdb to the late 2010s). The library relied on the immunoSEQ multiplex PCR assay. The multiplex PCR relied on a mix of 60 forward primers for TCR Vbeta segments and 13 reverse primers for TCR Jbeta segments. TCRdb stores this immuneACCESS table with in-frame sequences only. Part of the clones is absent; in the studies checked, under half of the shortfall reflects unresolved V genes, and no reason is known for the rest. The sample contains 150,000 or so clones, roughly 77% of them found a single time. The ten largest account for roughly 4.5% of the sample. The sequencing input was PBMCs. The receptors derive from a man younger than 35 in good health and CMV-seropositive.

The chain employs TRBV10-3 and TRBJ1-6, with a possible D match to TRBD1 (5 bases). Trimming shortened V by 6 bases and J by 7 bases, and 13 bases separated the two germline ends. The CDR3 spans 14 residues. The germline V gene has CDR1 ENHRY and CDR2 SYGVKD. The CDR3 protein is CAIRRDGGNSPLHF. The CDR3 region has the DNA TGTGCCATCAGGAGGGACGGAGGGAATTCACCCCTCCACTTT.

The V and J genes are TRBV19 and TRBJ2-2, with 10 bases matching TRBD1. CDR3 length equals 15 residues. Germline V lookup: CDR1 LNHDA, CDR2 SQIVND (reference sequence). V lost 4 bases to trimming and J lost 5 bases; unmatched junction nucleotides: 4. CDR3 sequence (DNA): TGTGCCAGTAGTAAACGGACAGGGGGTACCGGGGAGCTGTTTTTT. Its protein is CASSKRTGGTGELFF.

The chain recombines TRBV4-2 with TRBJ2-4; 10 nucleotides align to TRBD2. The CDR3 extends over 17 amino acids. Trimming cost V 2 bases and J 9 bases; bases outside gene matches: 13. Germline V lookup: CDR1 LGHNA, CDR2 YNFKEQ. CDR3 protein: CASSQWGGAGGRAIQYF. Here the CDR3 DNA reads TGTGCCAGCAGCCAATGGGGGGGAGCGGGGGGGCGTGCCATTCAGTACTTC.

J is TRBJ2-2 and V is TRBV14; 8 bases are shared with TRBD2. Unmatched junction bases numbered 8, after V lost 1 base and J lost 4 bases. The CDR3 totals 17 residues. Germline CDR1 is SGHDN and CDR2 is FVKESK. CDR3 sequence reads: CASSQGPTSVITGELFF. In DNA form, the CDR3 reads TGTGCCAGCAGCCAAGGCCCGACTAGCGTTATCACCGGGGAGCTGTTTTTT.

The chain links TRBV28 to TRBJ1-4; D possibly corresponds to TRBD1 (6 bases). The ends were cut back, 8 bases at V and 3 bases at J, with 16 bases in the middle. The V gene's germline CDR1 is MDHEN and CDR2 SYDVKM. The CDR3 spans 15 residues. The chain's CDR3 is CASGGEGTPNEKLFF. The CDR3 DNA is TGTGCCAGCGGGGGGGAGGGGACACCTAATGAAAAACTGTTTTTT.